This TCR beta chain was captured in a study of memory CD4+ T cells and cytomegalovirus serostatus. On the study more broadly: Donors were healthy Belgian adults, fewer than ten CMV seropositive and 24 seronegative.

CDR1 is LNHDA, CDR2 SQIVND, per germline (reference sequence). Trimming took 5 bases from V and 5 from J; bases not matched to a gene: 13. The CDR3 loop spans 16 amino acids. Findings and limits, study-wide: Median bootstrapped AUC for CMV status was about 0.95 originally, less than 0.93 US-trained. Suggested: most of the CMV-linked TCR signature lies in CD4+ memory cells.

The sort gate was single viable CD3+CD4+CD8-CD45RO+ cells for memory CD4+ T cells. After thawing, CD4+ T cells were positively selected. As regards this clone: Antigen unknown.

Sequencing used immunoSEQ multiplex PCR; TCRdb keeps in-frame clones, though not all of them. The table records tens of thousands of clones, 78% of them present only once. This TCR derives from an adult in good health and CMV-seronegative. Sequencing was performed on memory CD4+ T cells from blood. The chain employs TRBV19 and TRBJ1-1; 8 bases fit TRBD1. The CDR3 DNA sequence: TGTGCCAGTAGTCCAGACAGGGGAGTGTTTGGGACTGAAGCTTTCTTT. Its protein is CASSPDRGVFGTEAFF.